This T cell receptor (beta chain) is drawn from a study of blood T cell repertoires in COVID-19. Study summary: From T cells, B-cell-depleted T cells, or PBMCs came the material, which was cDNA or gDNA.

Using immunoSEQ multiplex PCR, the repertoire was profiled, and TCRdb retains in-frame clones only, with some absent. The sample records fewer than 200,000 clones, more than 75% being singletons. The CDR3 covers 12 residues. Looked up from germline, CDR1 is MNHEY and CDR2 is SMNVEV (reference sequence). V trimming: 6 bases; J trimming: 8 bases; junction bases outside the gene matches: 6. Material: PBMCs or T cells enriched from blood (not recorded which). V and J are TRBV27 and TRBJ1-2, with 7 bases that match TRBD1. The receptor was derived from a human donor with acute COVID-19. The donor label of this sample is uncertain. DNA of the CDR3: TGTGCCAGCAGGGATACAGGGGAGGGCTACACCTTC. Protein: CASRDTGEGYTF.